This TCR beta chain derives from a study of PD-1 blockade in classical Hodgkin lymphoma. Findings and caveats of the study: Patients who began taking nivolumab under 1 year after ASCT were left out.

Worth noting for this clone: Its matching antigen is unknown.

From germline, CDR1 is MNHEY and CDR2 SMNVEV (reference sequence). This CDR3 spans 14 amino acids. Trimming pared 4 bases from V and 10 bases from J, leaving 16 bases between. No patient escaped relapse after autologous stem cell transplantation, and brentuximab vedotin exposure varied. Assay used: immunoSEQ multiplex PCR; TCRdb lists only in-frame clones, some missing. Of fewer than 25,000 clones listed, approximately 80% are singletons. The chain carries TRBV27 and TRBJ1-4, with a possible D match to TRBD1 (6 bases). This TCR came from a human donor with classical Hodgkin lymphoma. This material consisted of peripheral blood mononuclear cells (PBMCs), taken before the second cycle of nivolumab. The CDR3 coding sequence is TGTGCCAGCAGTTCATACAGGGTCGACGGAAAACTGTTTTTT. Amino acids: CASSSYRVDGKLFF.